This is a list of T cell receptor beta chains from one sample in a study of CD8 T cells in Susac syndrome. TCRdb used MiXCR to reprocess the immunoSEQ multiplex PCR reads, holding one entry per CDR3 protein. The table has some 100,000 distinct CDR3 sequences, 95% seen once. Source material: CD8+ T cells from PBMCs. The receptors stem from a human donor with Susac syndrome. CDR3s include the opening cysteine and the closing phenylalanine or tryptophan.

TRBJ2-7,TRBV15,CATSGGQGVYEQYF
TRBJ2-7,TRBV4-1,CASSQEPYGEQYF
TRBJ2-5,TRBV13,CASSLIRTGQETQYF
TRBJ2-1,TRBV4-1,CASSQGGGTGVGRDEQFF
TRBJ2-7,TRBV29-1,CSIAGTSSYEQYF
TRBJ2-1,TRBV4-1,CASSQGRGTDNEQFF
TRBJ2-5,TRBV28,CASSPLGQRGIQETQYF
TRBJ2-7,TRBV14,CASSQDLGAAYEQYF
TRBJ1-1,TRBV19,CASQDRPNTEAFF
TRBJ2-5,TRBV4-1,CASSQVIVETQYF
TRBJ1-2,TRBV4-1,CASSQLKGAGGYTF
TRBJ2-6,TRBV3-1,CASSLPGSGANVLTF
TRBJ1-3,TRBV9,CASSADGQGLSGNTIYF
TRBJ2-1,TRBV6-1,CASAQEGSSSYNEQFF
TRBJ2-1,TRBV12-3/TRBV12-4,CATHGGHEQFF
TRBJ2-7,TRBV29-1,CSVETLAGGSYEQYF
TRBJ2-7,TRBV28,CASSSLPTGRKAYEQYF
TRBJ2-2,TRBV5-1,CASSPTGSTGELFF
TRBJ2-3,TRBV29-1,CSARVGSGNTDTQYF
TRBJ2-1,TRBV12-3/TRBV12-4,CASSALSGWREDNEQFF
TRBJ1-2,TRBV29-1,CSVDSREGYTF
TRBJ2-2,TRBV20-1,CSATATGGRPGELFF
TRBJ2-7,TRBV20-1,CSARPGQGLWEQYF
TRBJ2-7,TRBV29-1,CSAQTSGKYEQYF
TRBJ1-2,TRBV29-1,CSATGAYGYTF
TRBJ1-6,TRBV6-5,CASSFGGSPLHF
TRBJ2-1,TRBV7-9,CASNSPNEQFF
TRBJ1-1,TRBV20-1,CSARVPDTEAFF
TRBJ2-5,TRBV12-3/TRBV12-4,CASSGLQETQYF
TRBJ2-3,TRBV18,CASSQGTGGPDTQYF
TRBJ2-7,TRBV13,CASSLVVGIGTYEQYF
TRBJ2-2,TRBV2,CASIGTGSIGELFF
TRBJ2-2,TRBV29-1,CSVVLTGELFF
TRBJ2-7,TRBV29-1,CSVEDQYRGTYEQYF
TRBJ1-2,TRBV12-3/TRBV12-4,CASSPGQEYGYTF
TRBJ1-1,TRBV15,CATSRGSDTEAFF
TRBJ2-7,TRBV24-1,CAKTDRQTYEQYF